The 9 T cell receptor beta chains presented below share a single source sample, sequenced in a study of CD8 T cells in ankylosing spondylitis. MiXCR, applied by TCRdb to the 5' RACE reads, yields one record per CDR3 protein. In the table there are about 150,000 distinct CDR3 sequences, under 45% of which are singletons. Sequencing input: synovial fluid, either unsorted or a sorted T cell fraction (not recorded which). These receptors were collected from a male donor with ankylosing spondylitis.

This clonotype has just a few counts. This chain connects TRBV30 to TRBJ1-3; no firm D call. Between the trimmed V and J ends, which lost 1 base and 8 bases, there was a span of 12 bases. Germline CDR1 reads GTSNPN; CDR2 reads SVGIG (reference sequence). The CDR3 spans 13 residues. The DNA for the CDR3 is TGTGCCTGGAGTGCTGCGGCAGGCGACACCATATATTTT. This gives the protein CAWSAAAGDTIYF.

The chain joins TRBV27 to TRBJ2-2; unclear D gene. Trimming took 2 bases from V and 4 from J, leaving 11 bases between them. The CDR3 sequence is 15 residues long. The germline gives CDR1 MNHEY, CDR2 SMNVEV (reference sequence). As DNA, the CDR3 is TGTGCCAGCAGTTTACTCGGTGCCTCCACCGGGGAGCTGTTTTTT. It codes for CASSLLGASTGELFF.

This clonotype appeared many times. This sequence joins TRBV7-3 and TRBJ2-3, with unresolved D. This CDR3 contains 13 residues. Germline CDR1 reads SGHTA; CDR2 reads FQGTGA. V was clipped by 0 bases and J by 6 bases, with 7 bases between them. The CDR3 region has the DNA TGTGCCAGCAGCTTAACAGACTGGGATACGCAGTATTTT. Amino acid sequence: CASSLTDWDTQYF.

This clonotype was picked up a small number of times. V gene TRBV27 combines with J gene TRBJ2-1; 14 positions agree with TRBD2. CDR1 MNHEY and CDR2 SMNVEV come from the germline V gene (reference sequence). This CDR3 is built from 15 residues. Losses at the gene ends were 5 bases for V and 8 bases for J; bases not matched to a gene: 5. The CDR3 is CASSVTSGRAHEQFF. The CDR3 nucleotides read TGTGCCAGCAGTGTGACTAGCGGGAGGGCCCATGAGCAGTTCTTC.

This chain links TRBV7-3 with TRBJ2-1; possibly TRBD1 or TRBD2 for D (5 bases each). The germline CDR1 and CDR2 sequences are SGHTA and FQGTGA. The CDR3 spans 13 residues. Trimming left V 2 bases short and J 7 bases short, with 9 bases between. The CDR3 DNA is TGTGCCAGCAGCTTAGATGGGGGTAATGAGCAGTTCTTC. Translation: CASSLDGGNEQFF.

This clonotype was seen repeatedly, ten times or more. The chain recombines TRBV10-3 with TRBJ2-7; D perhaps matches TRBD2 (6 bases). Between the trimmed V and J ends, which lost 6 bases and 2 bases, there was a span of 17 bases. CDR1 is ENHRY and CDR2 is SYGVKD in the germline V gene. This CDR3 is 15 amino acids long. The CDR3 sequence: CAISDPGTRAYEQYF. CDR3 in DNA: TGTGCCATCAGCGACCCCGGGACTCGGGCCTACGAGCAGTACTTC.

Within the sample, this clonotype is medium-sized. This chain joins TRBV19 and TRBJ2-1; TRBD2 aligns across 9 bases. The length of the CDR3 is 15 residues. Trimming cost V 3 bases and J 6 bases; bases outside gene matches: 6. CDR1 and CDR2 from the germline V gene are LNHDA and SQIVND (reference sequence). CDR3 nucleotides: TGTGCCAGTAGTATGTCAGCGGGGGGAGGCAATGAGCAGTTCTTC. Its translation: CASSMSAGGGNEQFF.

The V gene is TRBV18, the J gene TRBJ2-5; D unresolved. Trimming cost V 2 bases and J 4 bases, with 5 bases left between them. CDR3 length equals 12 residues. Germline V CDR1 and CDR2: KGHSH, LQKENI. CDR3 loop: CASSPFRETQYF. The DNA for the CDR3 is TGTGCCAGCTCACCATTCAGAGAGACCCAGTACTTC.

As concerns this clonotype: An end of the junction does not agree with germline; a read error may underlie this. V usage is TRBV2 and J usage is TRBJ1-6; 9 bases match TRBD1. The CDR3 totals 15 residues. Germline V gene sequence: CDR1 SNHLY, CDR2 FYNNEI. CDR3 DNA sequence: TGTGCCAGCAGCGAAGGACAGGGGTATAATTCACCCCTCCACTTT. As protein: CASSEGQGYNSPLHF.